Each of the 27 T cell receptor beta chains below was sequenced from the same sample in a study of blood T cell repertoires in COVID-19. Sequencing was performed with immunoSEQ multiplex PCR; in TCRdb, only in-frame clones are kept and a portion is missing. The table lists 200,000 to 250,000 clones, roughly 89% of them singletons. The specimen sequenced was PBMCs or T cells enriched from blood (not recorded which). The source of these receptors is a woman between 40 and 50 years old who had recovered from COVID-19.

The chain employs TRBV27 and TRBJ2-2; possibly TRBD1 for D (6 bases). From germline, CDR1 is MNHEY and CDR2 SMNVEV (reference sequence). The CDR3 is 13 amino acids. Trimming pared 4 bases from V and 6 bases from J, leaving 9 bases between. The CDR3 loop reads CASSYRTAGELFF. The CDR3 DNA sequence: TGTGCCAGCAGTTATCGGACAGCCGGGGAGCTGTTTTTT.

The chain combines TRBV10-2 with TRBJ2-2; 14 positions match TRBD2. In germline, CDR1 is WSHSY, CDR2 SAAADI. V shed 5 bases, J shed 1 base, and the junction held 3 bases outside the gene matches. The CDR3 totals 17 residues. CDR3 sequence reads: CASSTGTSGGNTGELFF. The CDR3 DNA is TGCGCCAGCAGTACCGGGACTAGCGGGGGGAACACCGGGGAGCTGTTTTTT.

This chain links TRBV6-5 with TRBJ2-7; D might be TRBD1 (6 bases). Germline CDR1 reads MNHEY; CDR2 reads SVGAGI. This CDR3 spans 15 amino acids. Trimming took off 6 bases at V and 4 bases at J, with 19 bases between the two ends. CDR3 residues: CASRKGRGFGYEQYV. The CDR3 nucleotides are TGTGCCAGCAGGAAGGGCAGGGGCTTTGGGTACGAGCAGTACGTC.

The V gene is TRBV7-2, the J gene TRBJ2-7, with TRBD2 identical over 8 bases. Unmatched junction bases numbered 4, after V lost 4 bases and J lost 2 bases. Germline lookup yields CDR1 SGHTA and CDR2 FQGNSA. The CDR3 runs 14 residues. CDR3 sequence: CASSSGLDAYEQYF. The CDR3 DNA reads as TGTGCCAGCAGCTCGGGACTAGACGCCTACGAGCAGTACTTC.

This chain links TRBV2 with TRBJ2-1, with 9 bases aligning to TRBD2. The CDR3 runs to 15 residues. V lost 7 bases, J lost 0 bases, and 4 bases stayed unmatched. Per germline, CDR1 SNHLY and CDR2 FYNNEI. CDR3 sequence: CASTSGVSSYNEQFF. The CDR3 DNA is TGTGCCAGCACTAGCGGGGTCAGCTCCTACAATGAGCAGTTCTTC.

V usage is TRBV5-1 and J usage is TRBJ2-3; 7 bases align to TRBD2. CDR1 and CDR2 (germline): SGHRS, YFSETQ. The length of the CDR3 is 14 residues. J lost 2 bases, V lost 4 bases, and 4 bases had no gene match. The CDR3 sequence: CASSPSGTTDTQYF. For the CDR3, the DNA is TGCGCCAGCAGCCCTAGCGGAACCACAGATACGCAGTATTTT.

The chain's CDR3 is CASSLAPAQGVQPQHF. The CDR3 DNA reads TGTGCCAGCAGCTTAGCGCCAGCCCAGGGGGTTCAGCCCCAGCATTTT. The chain uses TRBV7-6 and TRBJ1-5; 7 bases are shared with TRBD1. The germline CDR1 and CDR2 sequences are SGHVS and FNYEAQ. This CDR3 has 16 amino acids. Losses at the gene ends were 0 bases for V and 6 bases for J; bases not matched to a gene: 8.

This clone occurred once. The chain couples TRBV11-3 to TRBJ2-1, with D perhaps matching TRBD1 (5 bases). The CDR3 contains 14 residues. The V gene's germline CDR1 is SGHNT and CDR2 YENEEA. The germline V and J ends were trimmed by 3 bases and 3 bases, with 9 bases remaining between them. CDR3 region: CASSLRQNYNEQFF. The CDR3 coding sequence is TGTGCCAGCAGCTTGAGACAGAACTACAATGAGCAGTTCTTC. The full variable domain, in which reference TRBV11-3 and TRBJ2-1 provide the parts outside the CDR3, is EAGVVQSPRYKIIEKKQPVAFWCNPISGHNTLYWYLQNLGQGPELLIRYENEEAVDDSQLPKDRFSAERLKGVDSTLKIQPAELGDSAVYLCASSLRQNYNEQFFGPGTRLTVL.

This chain joins TRBV19 and TRBJ1-5; 7 bases are shared with TRBD1. The germline V gene encodes CDR1 LNHDA and CDR2 SQIVND (reference sequence). J lost 11 bases, V lost 3 bases, and 10 bases had no gene match. This CDR3 has 14 amino acids. CDR3 sequence reads: CASSINRGPYSQHF. CDR3 DNA: TGTGCCAGTAGTATTAACAGGGGCCCTTATTCCCAGCATTTT.

Here the CDR3 DNA reads TGTGCCAGCAGCCTCGGACAGTCATATGGCTACACCTTC. Protein: CASSLGQSYGYTF. The J gene is TRBJ1-2, the V gene TRBV3-1 (or the pseudogene TRBV3-2); D may be TRBD1 (6 bases). Germline lookup yields CDR1 LGHDT and CDR2 YNNKEL (reference sequence). Trimming stripped 4 bases from V and 5 bases from J, with 11 bases between. The CDR3 contains 13 residues.

DNA for the CDR3: TGCAGCGCCCGAAGGGACAGCACAGGGAACACTGAAGCTTTCTTT. It codes for CSARRDSTGNTEAFF. V and J are TRBV29-1 and TRBJ1-1, with 7 bases matching TRBD1. V dropped 7 bases and J dropped 1; count of bases not matched to a gene: 12. This CDR3 spans 15 amino acids. Germline V gene lookup returns CDR1 SQVTM and CDR2 ANQGSEA.

This chain connects TRBV2 to TRBJ2-1; 7 positions agree with TRBD1. Germline V gene lookup returns CDR1 SNHLY and CDR2 FYNNEI. This CDR3 comprises 12 residues. V trimming: 5 bases; J trimming: 12 bases; junction bases outside the gene matches: 7. CDR3 residues: CASSPTGFGQFF. The CDR3 DNA is TGTGCCAGCAGTCCGACAGGGTTTGGGCAGTTCTTC.

The chain has TRBV6-1 and TRBJ1-5; D remains unclear. Germline CDR1 is MNHNS and CDR2 is SASEGT. The CDR3 runs to 13 residues. Trimming stripped 3 bases from V and 4 bases from J, with 7 bases between. The CDR3 DNA sequence: TGTGCCAGCAGTGATTGGAGGAATCAGCCCCAGCATTTT. This translates into CASSDWRNQPQHF.

The J gene is TRBJ1-3, the V gene TRBV28; D is perhaps TRBD1 (5 bases). Trimming pared 4 bases from V and 8 bases from J, leaving 18 bases between. The CDR3 contains 15 residues. CDR1 and CDR2 (germline): MDHEN, SYDVKM. CDR3 DNA sequence: TGTGCCAGCAGTTCACCCTGGACACCTCGGGACACCATATATTTT. Amino acids: CASSSPWTPRDTIYF.

This clone was observed a few times. The chain couples TRBV18 to TRBJ2-2, with 9 bases aligning to TRBD1. This CDR3 region has 15 residues. Germline lookup yields CDR1 KGHSH and CDR2 LQKENI. V gave up 5 bases and J gave up 7 bases; unmatched junction bases: 8. The DNA of the CDR3 is TGTGCCAGCTCAACGAGTACAGGGGGCAGCGGGGAGCTGTTTTTT. Translated: CASSTSTGGSGELFF.

V usage is TRBV28 and J usage is TRBJ1-2, with a weak D call TRBD1 (6 bases). Germline assignment: CDR1 MDHEN and CDR2 SYDVKM. CDR3 length equals 16 residues. Trimming left V 6 bases short and J 6 bases short, with 23 bases between. The CDR3 nucleotides are TGTGCCAGCAGCCCCGCAATGGGGGCTGGAGAGGATGGCTACACCTTC. Amino acids: CASSPAMGAGEDGYTF.

V and J are TRBV7-2 and TRBJ2-7; tentative D call: TRBD2 (7 bases). Trimming left V 6 bases short and J 7 bases short, with 19 bases between. The CDR3 contains 14 residues. The germline CDR1 and CDR2 sequences are SGHTA and FQGNSA. CDR3 sequence reads: CASRRGLGWREQYF. The CDR3 DNA sequence: TGTGCCAGCAGGCGGGGGCTGGGCTGGCGAGAGCAGTACTTC.

CDR3 amino acids: CASSSSLNEKLFF. The CDR3 nucleotides are TGTGCCAGCAGTTCGTCCCTTAATGAAAAACTGTTTTTT. The chain uses TRBV27 and TRBJ1-4; D ambiguous. V shed 4 bases and J shed 4 bases, with 7 bases lying between them. This CDR3 has 13 residues. CDR1 and CDR2 from the germline V gene are MNHEY and SMNVEV (reference sequence). The full variable domain, with the rest looked up from reference TRBV27 and TRBJ1-4, is EAQVTQNPRYLITVTGKKLTVTCSQNMNHEYMSWYRQDPGLGLRQIYYSMNVEVTDKGDVPEGYKVSRKEKRNFPLILESPSPNQTSLYFCASSSSLNEKLFFGSGTQLSVL.

There are a few counts of this clone. V and J are TRBV5-1 and TRBJ2-5; TRBD1 matches 7 bases. This CDR3 region has 14 residues. V lost 4 bases, J lost 5 bases, and 8 bases stayed unmatched. Germline V gene lookup returns CDR1 SGHRS and CDR2 YFSETQ. This CDR3 is CASSQGQTTETQYF. Written as DNA, the CDR3 is TGCGCCAGCAGCCAGGGACAGACCACGGAGACCCAGTACTTC.

In the case of this clone: Different DNA sequences within this sample yield the same CDR3. The chain links TRBV9 to TRBJ2-1; unclear D gene. CDR3 length: 13 amino acids. Germline V CDR1 and CDR2: SGDLS, YYNGEE. The V end was cut by 0 bases, the J end by 6 bases, with 7 bases between. As DNA, the CDR3 is TGTGCCAGCAGCGTAGTCAGTGGCAATGAGCAGTTCTTC. Residues: CASSVVSGNEQFF.

As to this clone: At the DNA level, this CDR3 is encoded by other sequences in the same sample as well. The V call is TRBV6-5, the J call TRBJ2-1; 8 bases match TRBD2. There are 16 residues in the CDR3. Germline CDR1 and CDR2: MNHEY and SVGAGI. With 2 bases clipped from V and 8 bases from J, the junction kept 11 bases outside the gene matches. Here the CDR3 reads CASSYGPREGQDEQFF. The CDR3 DNA sequence: TGTGCCAGCAGTTACGGCCCCCGGGAGGGCCAGGATGAGCAGTTCTTC.

The rearrangement links TRBV24-1 to TRBJ2-7; weak D call: TRBD1 (6 bases). Germline V gene sequence: CDR1 KGHDR, CDR2 SFDVKD. This CDR3 has 12 amino acids. Trimming removed 4 bases from V and 8 bases from J, with 11 bases in between. The CDR3 bases are TGTGCCACCAGTGAAACAGGGTTTAAGCAGTACTTC. It is translated as CATSETGFKQYF.

V usage is TRBV28 and J usage is TRBJ2-7; 9 bases agree with TRBD2. The CDR3 has 14 amino acids. V dropped 4 bases and J dropped 6; count of bases not matched to a gene: 7. Germline CDR1 MDHEN, CDR2 SYDVKM. DNA for the CDR3: TGTGCCAGCAGTTCCATGGGACTAGCTTCCGAGCAGTACTTC. Translating it yields CASSSMGLASEQYF.

The V and J genes are TRBV2 and TRBJ2-3; D is perhaps TRBD2 (5 bases). Germline loops: CDR1 SNHLY, CDR2 FYNNEI. Trimming stripped 11 bases from V and 5 bases from J, with 8 bases between. The CDR3 runs to 10 residues. In nucleotides, the CDR3 is TGTGCCGGAGCGGTAGATACGCAGTATTTT. Protein: CAGAVDTQYF.

The chain combines TRBV5-1 with TRBJ2-7, with 8 bases identical to TRBD2. Germline CDR1 and CDR2: SGHRS and YFSETQ. The CDR3 runs to 16 residues. Unmatched junction bases numbered 9, after V lost 4 bases and J lost 0 bases. The CDR3 sequence is CASSRPKGLGSYEQYF. The CDR3 region has the DNA TGCGCCAGCAGCCGACCTAAGGGACTAGGCTCCTACGAGCAGTACTTC.

The V and J genes are TRBV15 and TRBJ2-7; the D gene is possibly TRBD2 (5 bases). CDR1 and CDR2 (germline): LNHNV, YYDKDF (reference sequence). V lost 6 bases and J lost 3, with 12 bases in between. This CDR3 has 13 residues. The CDR3 sequence: CATSYSSDYEQYF. As DNA, the CDR3 is TGTGCCACCAGTTATAGTAGCGACTACGAGCAGTACTTC. Full variable domain (missing parts from reference TRBV15 and TRBJ2-7): DAMVIQNPRYQVTQFGKPVTLSCSQTLNHNVMYWYQQKSSQAPKLLFHYYDKDFNNEADTPDNFQSRRPNTSFCFLDIRSPGLGDTAMYLCATSYSSDYEQYFGPGTRLTVT.

This clone was observed a single time. The V and J genes are TRBV4-1 and TRBJ1-5, with 7 bases fitting TRBD1. The CDR3 runs to 14 residues. In germline, CDR1 is MGHRA, CDR2 YSYEKL. Unmatched junction bases numbered 6, after V lost 6 bases and J lost 4 bases. The CDR3 DNA sequence: TGCGCCAGCAGACAGGGGTTCTGGAATCAGCCCCAGCATTTT. Translation: CASRQGFWNQPQHF.